This T cell receptor beta chain was sequenced during a study of blood T cell repertoires in COVID-19. Measured with immunoSEQ multiplex PCR; TCRdb has only the in-frame clones, and not every one. The repertoire holds 120,000 to 150,000 clones, around 87% seen once, with about 6% in the top ten. Germline V lookup: CDR1 SGHVS, CDR2 FQNEAQ. The CDR3 has 14 residues. V was clipped by 5 bases and J by 5 bases; unmatched bases: 6. The receptor's source is a man at least 80 years old with acute or convalescent COVID-19. The sequenced sample consisted of peripheral blood. The chain links TRBV7-8 to TRBJ1-5, with 7 nucleotides matching TRBD1. The CDR3 spells CASSKDRPDQPQHF. DNA for the CDR3: TGTGCCAGCAGCAAGGACAGGCCCGATCAGCCCCAGCATTTT.